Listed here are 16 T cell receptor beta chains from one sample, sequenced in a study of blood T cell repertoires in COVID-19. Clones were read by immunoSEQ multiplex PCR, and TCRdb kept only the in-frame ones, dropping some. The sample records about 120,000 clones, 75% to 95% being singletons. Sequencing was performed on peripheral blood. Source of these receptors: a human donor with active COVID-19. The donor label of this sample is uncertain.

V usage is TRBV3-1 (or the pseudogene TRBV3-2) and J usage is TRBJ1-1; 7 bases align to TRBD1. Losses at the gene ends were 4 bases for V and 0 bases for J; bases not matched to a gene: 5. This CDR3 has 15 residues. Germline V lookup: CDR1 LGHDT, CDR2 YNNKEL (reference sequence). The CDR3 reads CASSPRTGVNTEAFF. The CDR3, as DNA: TGTGCCAGCAGCCCTAGGACAGGAGTGAACACTGAAGCTTTCTTT.

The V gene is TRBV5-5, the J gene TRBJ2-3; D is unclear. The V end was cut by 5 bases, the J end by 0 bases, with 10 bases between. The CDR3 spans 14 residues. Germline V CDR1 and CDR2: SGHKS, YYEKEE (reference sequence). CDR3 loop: CASRNRSSTDTQYF. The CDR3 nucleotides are TGTGCCAGCAGGAATAGGAGTAGCACAGATACGCAGTATTTT.

The CDR3 region is CASETRGGTEAFF. CDR3 sequence (DNA): TGTGCCAGTGAGACCCGAGGGGGCACTGAAGCTTTCTTT. V and J are TRBV12-3 or TRBV12-4 and TRBJ1-1; D possibly corresponds to TRBD1 (6 bases). This CDR3 is built from 13 residues. Trimming took off 9 bases at V and 4 bases at J, with 15 bases between the two ends.

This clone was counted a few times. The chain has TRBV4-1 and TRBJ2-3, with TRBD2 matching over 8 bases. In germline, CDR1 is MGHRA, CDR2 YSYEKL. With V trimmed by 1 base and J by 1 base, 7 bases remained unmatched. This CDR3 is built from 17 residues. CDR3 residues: CASSQVGAGVGTDTQYF. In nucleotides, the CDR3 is TGCGCCAGCAGCCAAGTAGGAGCGGGGGTCGGCACAGATACGCAGTATTTT.

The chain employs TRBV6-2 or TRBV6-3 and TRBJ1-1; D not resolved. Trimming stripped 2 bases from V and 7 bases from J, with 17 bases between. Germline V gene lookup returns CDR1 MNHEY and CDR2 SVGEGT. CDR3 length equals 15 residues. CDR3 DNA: TGTGCCAGCAGTTACCCTGTTGGTTCGGTCGGTGAAGCTTTCTTT. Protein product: CASSYPVGSVGEAFF.

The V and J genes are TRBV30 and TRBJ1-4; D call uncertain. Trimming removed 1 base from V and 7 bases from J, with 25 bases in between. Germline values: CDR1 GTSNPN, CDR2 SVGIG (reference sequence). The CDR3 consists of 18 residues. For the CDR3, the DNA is TGTGCCTGGAGTGATCATCTGGATCCGGGATCCCAAATTGAAAAACTGTTTTTT. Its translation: CAWSDHLDPGSQIEKLFF.

CDR3 nucleotide sequence: TGTGCCAGCAGTCAAAGCCGGGGGGGCTCCTACAATGAGCAGTTCTTC. Encoded protein: CASSQSRGGSYNEQFF. This rearrangement joins TRBV7-8 to TRBJ2-1; 8 bases line up with TRBD2. Trimming cost V 6 bases and J 0 bases; bases outside gene matches: 7. The CDR3 is 16 residues long. CDR1 SGHVS and CDR2 FQNEAQ come from the germline V gene.

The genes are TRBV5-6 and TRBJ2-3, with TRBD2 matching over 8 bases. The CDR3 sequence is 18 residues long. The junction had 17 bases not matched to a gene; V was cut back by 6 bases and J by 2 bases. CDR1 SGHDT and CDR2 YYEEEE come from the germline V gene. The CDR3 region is CASTLALSSGAFTDTQYF. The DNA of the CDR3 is TGTGCCAGCACCCTTGCCCTTAGTAGCGGGGCGTTCACAGATACGCAGTATTTT.

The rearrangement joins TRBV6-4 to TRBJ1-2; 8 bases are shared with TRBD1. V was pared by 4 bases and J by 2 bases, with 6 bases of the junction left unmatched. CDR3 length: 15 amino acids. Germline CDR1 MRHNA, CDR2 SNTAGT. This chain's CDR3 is CASSGVQGVNYGYTF. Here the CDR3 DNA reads TGTGCCAGCAGTGGCGTACAGGGGGTGAACTATGGCTACACCTTC.

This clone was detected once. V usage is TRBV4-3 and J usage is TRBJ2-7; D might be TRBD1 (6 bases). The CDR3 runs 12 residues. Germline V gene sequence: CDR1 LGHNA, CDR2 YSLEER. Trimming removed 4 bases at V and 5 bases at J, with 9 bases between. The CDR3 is CASSRGTNEQYF. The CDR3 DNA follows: TGCGCCAGCAGCCGAGGGACAAACGAGCAGTACTTC.

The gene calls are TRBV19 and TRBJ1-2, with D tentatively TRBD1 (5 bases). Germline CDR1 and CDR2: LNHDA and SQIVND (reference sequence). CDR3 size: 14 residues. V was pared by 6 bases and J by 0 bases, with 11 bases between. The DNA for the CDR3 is TGTGCCAGTAGCTTCAGGGAACCTAACTATGGCTACACCTTC. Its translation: CASSFREPNYGYTF.

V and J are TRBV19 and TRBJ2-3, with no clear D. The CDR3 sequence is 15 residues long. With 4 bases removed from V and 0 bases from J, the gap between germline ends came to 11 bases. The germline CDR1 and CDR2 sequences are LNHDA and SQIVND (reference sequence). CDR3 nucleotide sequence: TGTGCCAGTAGTAAACGTAGCCTCAGCACAGATACGCAGTATTTT. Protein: CASSKRSLSTDTQYF.

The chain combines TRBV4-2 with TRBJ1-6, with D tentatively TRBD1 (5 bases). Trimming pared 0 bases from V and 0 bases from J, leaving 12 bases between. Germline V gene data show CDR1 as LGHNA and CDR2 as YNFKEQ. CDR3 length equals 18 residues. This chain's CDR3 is CASSQDVIGGSYNSPLHF. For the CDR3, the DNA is TGTGCCAGCAGCCAAGATGTAATCGGGGGCTCCTATAATTCACCCCTCCACTTT.

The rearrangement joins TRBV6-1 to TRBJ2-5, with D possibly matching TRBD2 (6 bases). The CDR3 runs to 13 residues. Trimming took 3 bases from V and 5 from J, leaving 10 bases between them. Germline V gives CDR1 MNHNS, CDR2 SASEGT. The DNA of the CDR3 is TGTGCCAGCAGTGATCTGGGGAGGGAGACCCAGTACTTC. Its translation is CASSDLGRETQYF.

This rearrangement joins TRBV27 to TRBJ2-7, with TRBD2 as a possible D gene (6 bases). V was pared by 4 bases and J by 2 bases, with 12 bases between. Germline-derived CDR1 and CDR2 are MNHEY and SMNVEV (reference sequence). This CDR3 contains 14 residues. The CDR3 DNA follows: TGTGCCAGCAGTTCAGGAGGGCCCACCTACGAGCAGTACTTC. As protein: CASSSGGPTYEQYF.

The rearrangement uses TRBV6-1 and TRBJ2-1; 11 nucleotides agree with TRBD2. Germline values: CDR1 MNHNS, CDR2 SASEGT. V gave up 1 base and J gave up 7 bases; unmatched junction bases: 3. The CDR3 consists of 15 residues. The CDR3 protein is CASSEGLAGGNEQFF. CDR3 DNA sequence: TGTGCCAGCAGTGAAGGGCTAGCGGGGGGAAATGAGCAGTTCTTC.